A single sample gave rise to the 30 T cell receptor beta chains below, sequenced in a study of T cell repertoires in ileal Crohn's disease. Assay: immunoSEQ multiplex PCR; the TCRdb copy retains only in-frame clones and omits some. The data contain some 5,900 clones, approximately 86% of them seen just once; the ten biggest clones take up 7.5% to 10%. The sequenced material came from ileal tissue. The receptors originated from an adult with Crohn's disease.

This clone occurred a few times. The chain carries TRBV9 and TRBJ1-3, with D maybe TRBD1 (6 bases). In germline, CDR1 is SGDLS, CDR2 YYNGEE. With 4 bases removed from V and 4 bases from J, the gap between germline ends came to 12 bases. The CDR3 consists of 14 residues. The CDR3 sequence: CASSTGTTGNTIYF. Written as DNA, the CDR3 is TGTGCCAGCAGCACCGGGACAACGGGAAACACCATATATTTT. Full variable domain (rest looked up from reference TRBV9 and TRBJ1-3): DSGVTQTPKHLITATGQRVTLRCSPRSGDLSVYWYQQSLDQGLQFLIQYYNGEERAKGNILERFSAQQFPDLHSELNLSSLELGDSALYFCASSTGTTGNTIYFGEGSWLTVV.

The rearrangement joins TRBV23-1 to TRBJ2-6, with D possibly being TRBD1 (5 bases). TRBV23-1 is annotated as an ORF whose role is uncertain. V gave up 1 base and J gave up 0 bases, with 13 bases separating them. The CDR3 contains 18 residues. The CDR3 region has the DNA TGCGCCAGCAGTCAATACCAAGACAGACCCTCTGGGGCCAACGTCCTGACTTTC. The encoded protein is CASSQYQDRPSGANVLTF.

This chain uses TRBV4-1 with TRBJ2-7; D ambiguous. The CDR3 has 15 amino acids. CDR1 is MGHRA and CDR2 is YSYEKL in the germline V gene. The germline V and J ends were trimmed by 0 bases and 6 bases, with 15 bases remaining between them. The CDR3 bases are TGCGCCAGCAGCCAAGACTTCCCGGGTTTCAGCGAGCAGTACTTC. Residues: CASSQDFPGFSEQYF.

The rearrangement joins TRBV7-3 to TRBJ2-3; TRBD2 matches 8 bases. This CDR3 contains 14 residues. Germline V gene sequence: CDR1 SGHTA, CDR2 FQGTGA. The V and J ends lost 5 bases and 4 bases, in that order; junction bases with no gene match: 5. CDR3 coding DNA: TGTGCCAGCAGCCACGGGACTAGTTCAGATACGCAGTATTTT. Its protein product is CASSHGTSSDTQYF.

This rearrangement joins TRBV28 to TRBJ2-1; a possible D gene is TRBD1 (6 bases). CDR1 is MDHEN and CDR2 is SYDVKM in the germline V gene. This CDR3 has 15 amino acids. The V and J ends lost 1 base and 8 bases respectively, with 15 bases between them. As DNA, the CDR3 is TGTGCCAGCAGTTTATTGGGGGCCGCCATCCATGAGCAGTTCTTC. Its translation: CASSLLGAAIHEQFF.

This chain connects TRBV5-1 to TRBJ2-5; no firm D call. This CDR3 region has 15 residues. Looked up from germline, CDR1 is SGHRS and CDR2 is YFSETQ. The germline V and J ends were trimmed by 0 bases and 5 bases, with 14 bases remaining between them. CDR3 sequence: CASSLDATPLETQYF. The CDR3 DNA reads TGCGCCAGCAGCTTGGATGCCACTCCTTTGGAGACCCAGTACTTC.

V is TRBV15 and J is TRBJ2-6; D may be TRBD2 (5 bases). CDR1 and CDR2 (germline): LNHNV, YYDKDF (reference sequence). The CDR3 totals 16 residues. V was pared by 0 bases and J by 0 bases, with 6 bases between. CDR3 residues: CATSRDSDSGANVLTF. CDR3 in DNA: TGTGCCACCAGCAGAGATAGCGACTCTGGGGCCAACGTCCTGACTTTC.

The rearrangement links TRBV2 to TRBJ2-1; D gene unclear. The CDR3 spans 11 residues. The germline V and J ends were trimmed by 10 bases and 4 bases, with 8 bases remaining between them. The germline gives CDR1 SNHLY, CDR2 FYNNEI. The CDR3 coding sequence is TGTGCCACCCGGGTTTACAATGAGCAGTTCTTC. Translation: CATRVYNEQFF.

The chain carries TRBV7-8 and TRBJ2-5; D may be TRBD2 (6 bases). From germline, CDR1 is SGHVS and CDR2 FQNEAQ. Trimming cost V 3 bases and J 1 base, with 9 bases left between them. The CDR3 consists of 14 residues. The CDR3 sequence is CASSFGTVQETQYF. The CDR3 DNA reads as TGTGCCAGCAGCTTCGGGACTGTCCAAGAGACCCAGTACTTC.

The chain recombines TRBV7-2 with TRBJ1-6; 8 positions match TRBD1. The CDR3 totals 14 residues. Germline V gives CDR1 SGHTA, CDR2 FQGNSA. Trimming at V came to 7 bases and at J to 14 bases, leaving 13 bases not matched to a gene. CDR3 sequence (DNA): TGTGCCAGCACCCCTCAGGGGGCCGACCCCACCCTCCACTTT. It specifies CASTPQGADPTLHF.

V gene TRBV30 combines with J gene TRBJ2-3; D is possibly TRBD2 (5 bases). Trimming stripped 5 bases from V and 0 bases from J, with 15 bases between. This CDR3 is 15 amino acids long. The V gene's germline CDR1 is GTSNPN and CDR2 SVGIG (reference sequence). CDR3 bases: TGTGCCTGGGGAGGTTACTGGTTAAGCACAGATACGCAGTATTTT. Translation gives CAWGGYWLSTDTQYF.

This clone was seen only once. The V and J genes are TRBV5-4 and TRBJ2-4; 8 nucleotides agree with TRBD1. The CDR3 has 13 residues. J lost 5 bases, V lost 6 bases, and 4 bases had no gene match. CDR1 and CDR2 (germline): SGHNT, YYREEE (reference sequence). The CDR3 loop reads CASTPGQENIQYF. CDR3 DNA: TGTGCCAGCACCCCGGGACAGGAAAACATTCAGTACTTC.

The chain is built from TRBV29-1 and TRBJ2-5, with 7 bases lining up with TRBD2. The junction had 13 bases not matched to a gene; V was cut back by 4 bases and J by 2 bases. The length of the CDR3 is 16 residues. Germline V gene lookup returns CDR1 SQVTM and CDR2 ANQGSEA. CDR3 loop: CSVAGGGRARQETQYF. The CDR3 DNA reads TGCAGCGTTGCCGGCGGGGGTAGGGCCCGTCAAGAGACCCAGTACTTC.

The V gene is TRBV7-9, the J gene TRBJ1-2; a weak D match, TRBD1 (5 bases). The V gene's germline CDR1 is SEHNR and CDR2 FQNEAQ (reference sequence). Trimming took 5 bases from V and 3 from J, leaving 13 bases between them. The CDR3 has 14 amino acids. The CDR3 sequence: CASSQTQGYYGYTF. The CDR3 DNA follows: TGTGCCAGCAGCCAGACCCAGGGTTACTATGGCTACACCTTC.

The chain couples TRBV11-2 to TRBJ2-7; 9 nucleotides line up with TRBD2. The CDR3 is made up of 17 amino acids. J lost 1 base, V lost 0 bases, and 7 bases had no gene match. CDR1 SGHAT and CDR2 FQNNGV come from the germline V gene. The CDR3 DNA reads TGTGCCAGCAGCTTAGATTGGAGCGGGGGGACGTCCTACGAGCAGTACTTC. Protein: CASSLDWSGGTSYEQYF. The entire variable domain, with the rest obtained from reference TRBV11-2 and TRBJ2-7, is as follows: EAGVAQSPRYKIIEKRQSVAFWCNPISGHATLYWYQQILGQGPKLLIQFQNNGVVDDSQLPKDRFSAERLKGVDSTLKIQPAKLEDSAVYLCASSLDWSGGTSYEQYFGPGTRLTVT.

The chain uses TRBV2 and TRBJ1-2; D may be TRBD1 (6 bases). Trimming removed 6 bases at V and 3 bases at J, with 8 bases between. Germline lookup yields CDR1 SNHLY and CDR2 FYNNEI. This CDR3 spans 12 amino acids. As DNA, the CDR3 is TGTGCCAGCAGGGCAGGGGACTATGGCTACACCTTC. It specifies CASRAGDYGYTF.

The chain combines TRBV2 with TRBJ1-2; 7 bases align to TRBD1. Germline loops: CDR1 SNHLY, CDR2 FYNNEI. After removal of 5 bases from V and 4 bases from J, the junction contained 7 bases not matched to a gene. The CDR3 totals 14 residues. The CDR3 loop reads CASSQGDSLYGYTF. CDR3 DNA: TGTGCCAGCAGTCAAGGGGACAGCCTCTATGGCTACACCTTC. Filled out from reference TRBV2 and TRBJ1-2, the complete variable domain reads EPEVTQTPSHQVTQMGQEVILRCVPISNHLYFYWYRQILGQKVEFLVSFYNNEISEKSEIFDDQFSVERPDGSNFTLKIRSTKLEDSAMYFCASSQGDSLYGYTFGSGTRLTVV.

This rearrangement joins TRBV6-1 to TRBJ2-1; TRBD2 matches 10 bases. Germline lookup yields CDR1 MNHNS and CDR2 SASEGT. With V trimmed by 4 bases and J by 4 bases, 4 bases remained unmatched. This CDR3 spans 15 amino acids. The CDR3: CASSARTSGYNEQFF. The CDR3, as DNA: TGTGCCAGCAGTGCGCGGACTAGCGGATACAATGAGCAGTTCTTC.

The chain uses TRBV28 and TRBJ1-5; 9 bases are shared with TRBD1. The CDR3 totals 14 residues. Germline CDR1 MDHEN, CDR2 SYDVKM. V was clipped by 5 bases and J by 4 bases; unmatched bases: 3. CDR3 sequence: CASSNRGPNQPQHF. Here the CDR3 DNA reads TGTGCCAGCAGTAACAGGGGGCCTAATCAGCCCCAGCATTTT.

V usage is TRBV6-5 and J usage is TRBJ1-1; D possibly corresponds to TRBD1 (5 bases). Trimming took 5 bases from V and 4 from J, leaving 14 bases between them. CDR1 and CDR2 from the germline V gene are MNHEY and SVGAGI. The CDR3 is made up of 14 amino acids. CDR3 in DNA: TGTGCCAGCAGTCCCCCCGGGGGTGGCACTGAAGCTTTCTTT. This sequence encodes CASSPPGGGTEAFF.

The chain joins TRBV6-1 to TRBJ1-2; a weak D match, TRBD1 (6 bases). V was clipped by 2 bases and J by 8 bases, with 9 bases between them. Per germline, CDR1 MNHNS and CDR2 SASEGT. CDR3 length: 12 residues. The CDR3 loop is CASSEFGGGYTF. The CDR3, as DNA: TGTGCCAGCAGTGAATTTGGGGGCGGCTACACCTTC.

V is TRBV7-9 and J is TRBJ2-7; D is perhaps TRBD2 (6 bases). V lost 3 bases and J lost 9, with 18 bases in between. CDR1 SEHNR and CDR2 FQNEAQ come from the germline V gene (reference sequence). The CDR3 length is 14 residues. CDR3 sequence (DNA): TGTGCCAGCAGCTTCTCGGGAGTTAGCCAAGGGCAGTACTTC. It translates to CASSFSGVSQGQYF.

CDR3 sequence reads: CASSPSDRVGYEQYF. The CDR3 DNA reads TGTGCCAGCAGCCCGTCGGACAGGGTAGGGTACGAGCAGTACTTC. The gene calls are TRBV7-6 and TRBJ2-7; 8 bases agree with TRBD1. The germline V gene encodes CDR1 SGHVS and CDR2 FNYEAQ. This CDR3 has 15 amino acids. Losses at the gene ends were 5 bases for V and 4 bases for J; bases not matched to a gene: 10.

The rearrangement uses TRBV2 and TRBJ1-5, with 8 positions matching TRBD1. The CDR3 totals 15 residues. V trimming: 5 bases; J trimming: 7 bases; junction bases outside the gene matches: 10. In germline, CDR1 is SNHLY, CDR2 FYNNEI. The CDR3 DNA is TGTGCCAGCAGTCCACAGGGGGGCACGGGGCAGCCCCAGCATTTT. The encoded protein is CASSPQGGTGQPQHF.

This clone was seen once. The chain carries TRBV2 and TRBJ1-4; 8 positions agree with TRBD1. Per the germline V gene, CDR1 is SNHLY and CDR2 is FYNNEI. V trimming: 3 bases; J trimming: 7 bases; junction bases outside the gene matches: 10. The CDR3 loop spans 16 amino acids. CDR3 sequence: CASSDGNRGVVEKLFF. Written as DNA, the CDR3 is TGTGCCAGCAGTGACGGCAACAGGGGGGTCGTTGAAAAACTGTTTTTT.

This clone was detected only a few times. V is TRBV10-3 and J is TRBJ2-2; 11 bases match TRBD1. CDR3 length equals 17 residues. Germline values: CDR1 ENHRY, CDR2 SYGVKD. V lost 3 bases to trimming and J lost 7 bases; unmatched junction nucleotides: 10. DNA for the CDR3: TGTGCCATCAGTGAAGGGATGGACAGGGGGCGCATCGGGGAGCTGTTTTTT. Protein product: CAISEGMDRGRIGELFF.

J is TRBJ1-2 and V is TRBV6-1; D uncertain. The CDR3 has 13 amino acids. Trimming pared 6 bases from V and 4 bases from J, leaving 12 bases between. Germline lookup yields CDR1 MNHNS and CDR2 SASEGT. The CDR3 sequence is CASSGDWLYGYTF. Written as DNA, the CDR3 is TGTGCCAGCAGCGGGGATTGGCTCTATGGCTACACCTTC.

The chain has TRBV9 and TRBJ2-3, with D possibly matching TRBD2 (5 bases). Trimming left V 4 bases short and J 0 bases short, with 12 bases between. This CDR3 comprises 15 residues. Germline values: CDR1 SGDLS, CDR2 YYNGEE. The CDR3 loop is CASSPRERSTDTQYF. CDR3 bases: TGTGCCAGCAGCCCAAGGGAGCGGAGCACAGATACGCAGTATTTT.

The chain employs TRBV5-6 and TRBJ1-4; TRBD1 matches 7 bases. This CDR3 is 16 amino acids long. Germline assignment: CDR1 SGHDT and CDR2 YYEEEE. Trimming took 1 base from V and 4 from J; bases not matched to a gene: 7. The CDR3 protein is CASSLFEGAGNEKLFF. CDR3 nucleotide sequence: TGTGCCAGCAGCTTGTTCGAGGGGGCAGGTAATGAAAAACTGTTTTTT.

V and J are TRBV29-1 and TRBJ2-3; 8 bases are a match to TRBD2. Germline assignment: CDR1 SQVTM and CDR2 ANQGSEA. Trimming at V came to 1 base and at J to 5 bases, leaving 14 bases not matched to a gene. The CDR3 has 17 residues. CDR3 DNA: TGCAGCGTTGAAGGGTCCGCGGCGGGGGGCCCCGGAGATACGCAGTATTTT. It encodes CSVEGSAAGGPGDTQYF.